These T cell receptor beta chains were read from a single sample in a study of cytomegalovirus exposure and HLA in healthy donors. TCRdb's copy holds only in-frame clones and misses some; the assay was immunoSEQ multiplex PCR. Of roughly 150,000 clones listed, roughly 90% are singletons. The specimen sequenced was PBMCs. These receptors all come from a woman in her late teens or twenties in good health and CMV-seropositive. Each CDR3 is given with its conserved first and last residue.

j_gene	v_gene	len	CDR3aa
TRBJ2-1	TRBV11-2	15	CASSFVLSSYNEQFF
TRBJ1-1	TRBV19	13	CASSSQRGTEAFF
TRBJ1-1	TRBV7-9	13	CASSGSPNTEAFF
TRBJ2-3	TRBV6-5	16	CASSYSMGTRSDTQYF
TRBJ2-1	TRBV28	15	CASSPPFSSYNEQFF
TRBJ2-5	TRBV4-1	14	CASSQSRRQETQYF
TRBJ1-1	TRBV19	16	CASSHYRVNLNTEAFF
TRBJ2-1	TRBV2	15	CASGAAAVSYNEQFF
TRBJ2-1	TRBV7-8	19	CASSPSPPQRASSYNEQFF
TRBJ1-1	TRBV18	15	CASSPPWGDRTEAFF
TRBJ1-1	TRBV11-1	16	CASSFVRGLLSTEAFF
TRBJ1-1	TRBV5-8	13	CASSLVPGTKAFF
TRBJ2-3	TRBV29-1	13	CSAGQGALDTQYF
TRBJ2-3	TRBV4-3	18	CASSQDLAGTGPTDTQYF
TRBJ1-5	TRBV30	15	CAWRQGTGGSQPQHF
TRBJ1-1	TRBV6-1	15	CASSTQPSGNTEAFF
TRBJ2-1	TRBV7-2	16	CASSLAATSGNNEQFF
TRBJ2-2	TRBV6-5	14	CASISRDRFGELFF
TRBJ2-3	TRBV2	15	CASSARDRGPDTQYF
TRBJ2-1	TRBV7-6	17	CASSLRLDTGGGNEQFF
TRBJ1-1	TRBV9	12	CASSAVDTEAFF
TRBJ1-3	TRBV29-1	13	CSVDGGVGNTIYF
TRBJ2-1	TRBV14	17	CASSQGLGLRTRNEQFF
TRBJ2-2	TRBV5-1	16	CASGPLAGGGTGELFF
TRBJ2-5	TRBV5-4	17	CASSLGLAQWDRETQYF
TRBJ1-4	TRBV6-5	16	CASSSRTQGPNEKLFF
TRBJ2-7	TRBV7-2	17	CASSTRLRSSGTIEQYF
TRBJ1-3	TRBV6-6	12	CASSYQGGPKYF
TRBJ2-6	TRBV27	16	CASSSGGGSGANVLTF
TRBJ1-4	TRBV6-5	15	CASSWNQGADEKLFF
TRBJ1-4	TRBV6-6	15	CASRRVDRGNEKLFF
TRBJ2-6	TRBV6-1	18	CASSDGDRGRSGANVLTF
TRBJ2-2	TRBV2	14	CASSAFAAGGELFF
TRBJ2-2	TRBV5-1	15	CASSAGQTNTGELFF
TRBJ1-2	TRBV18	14	CASSSTDRGLGYTF
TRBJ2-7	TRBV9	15	CASSVSGVGTYEQYF
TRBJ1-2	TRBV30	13	CACYRGMGYGYTF
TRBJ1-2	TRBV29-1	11	CSVGQNYGYTF